This T cell receptor beta chain was recorded in a study of blood T cell repertoires in COVID-19. The overall study: COVID-19 samples from acute and convalescent phases originated in the United States, Italy and Spain.

Original processing notes: Researchers report that nucleated cell counts were estimated from reference gene primer amplification. Assay used: immunoSEQ multiplex PCR; TCRdb lists only in-frame clones, some missing. V, J and clone size are those of that table, while D and trimming were read from the DNA. The data contain over 120,000 clones, around 83% of them singletons. The receptor's source is a middle-aged man who had recovered from COVID-19. What was sequenced was PBMCs or T cells enriched from blood (not recorded which).

CDR3 nucleotides: TGTGCCAGCAGCTTAGGAGGTGTGTCCTATGGCTACACCTTC. Its translation is CASSLGGVSYGYTF. The chain recombines TRBV7-2 with TRBJ1-2; no definite D call. The length of the CDR3 is 14 residues. In germline, CDR1 is SGHTA, CDR2 FQGNSA. The germline V and J ends were trimmed by 1 base and 4 bases, with 10 bases remaining between them.